Sequencing of this T cell receptor beta chain was carried out in a study of cytomegalovirus exposure and HLA in healthy donors. The germline V gene has CDR1 LNHNV and CDR2 YYDKDF (reference sequence). V gave up 1 base and J gave up 5 bases, with 15 bases separating them. The CDR3 totals 15 residues. The study drew the donors from its approximately 120-subject validation cohort, separate from the roughly 710-subject first cohort. This table comes from immunoSEQ multiplex PCR, and its TCRdb copy is limited to in-frame clones, with some not included. The sample lists 180,000 or so clones, around 86% occurring once. Regarding the study as a whole: Within the 120 or so validation repertoires, first-cohort TCR clusters tended to co-occur, according to a later analysis. Most TCR sequences were rare, but some public TCRs occurred in many donors.

Regarding this clone: The antigen is not known.

This rearrangement joins TRBV15 to TRBJ2-7, with D unresolved. Input material: PBMCs. The receptor was derived from a man aged 25 to 40 in good health and CMV-seropositive. CDR3 loop: CATSRARHEINEQYF. CDR3 bases: TGTGCCACCAGCAGAGCCCGCCACGAAATAAACGAGCAGTACTTC.